The rows below give T cell receptor beta chains drawn from one sample of a study of blood T cell repertoires in COVID-19. Clones were sequenced by immunoSEQ multiplex PCR, and TCRdb holds only the in-frame ones, with some missing. The repertoire holds about 180,000 clones, with more than 75% as singletons. The specimen was peripheral blood. The receptors were sampled from a woman in her 70s with acute or convalescent COVID-19. CDR3s include the opening cysteine and the closing phenylalanine or tryptophan. The order of the fields is CDR3 DNA, CDR3 protein, V gene, J gene, clone size, D gene. D genes are given only for firm matches. The size field is filled for only some rows; it gives once, few, many or a size class.

TGTGCCTGGGATAAAGGCTACACCTTC	CAWDKGYTF	TRBV30	TRBJ1-2	-	-
TGCAGCGTTGAAGAAAAAGGGGATCTTCAGTATTTT	CSVEEKGDLQYF	TRBV29-1	TRBJ2-3	-	-
TGCGCCAGCAGCCCATCTGGAAACACCATATATTTT	CASSPSGNTIYF	TRBV5-1	TRBJ1-3	-	-
TGCGCCAGCAGTGCGGGACAGAATAATTCACCCCTCCACTTT	CASSAGQNNSPLHF	TRBV10-1	TRBJ1-6	few	TRBD1
TGTGCCAGCAGCTCGACGACAGGGGGTAGCACTGAAGCTTTCTTT	CASSSTTGGSTEAFF	TRBV11-2	TRBJ1-1	-	TRBD1
TGTGCCAGCTCACCACAGGACATCTATGGCTACACCTTC	CASSPQDIYGYTF	TRBV18	TRBJ1-2	-	-
TGCAGCGTTAAACAGGGGGGGGAGCTGTTTTTT	CSVKQGGELFF	TRBV29-1	TRBJ2-2	-	TRBD1
TGTGCCAGCGCCCTTACCCCCGAGACAGATACGCAGTATTTT	CASALTPETDTQYF	TRBV6-4	TRBJ2-3	-	-
TGCGCCAGCACCAAGGGGACAGGCGATACCTACGAGCAGTACTTC	CASTKGTGDTYEQYF	TRBV5-1	TRBJ2-7	-	TRBD1
TGTGCCAGCAGCCCCCAAAGATCCGGGACAGGGTGTGGAGGTTTCGGCAATCAGCCCCAGCATTTT	CASSPQRSGTGCGGFGNQPQHF	TRBV21-1	TRBJ1-5	-	-
TGTGCCAGCAGTTTCGGGGACAGGGTTGAAAAACTGTTTTTT	CASSFGDRVEKLFF	TRBV28	TRBJ1-4	-	TRBD1
TGTGCCAGCTGGGCAGCGAACACCGGGGAGCTGTTTTTT	CASWAANTGELFF	TRBV6-5	TRBJ2-2	once	-
TGTGCCTCAGAAGCGGGGGGAGAGACCCAGTACTTC	CASEAGGETQYF	TRBV28	TRBJ2-5	few	TRBD2
TGTGCCAGTCGGAGGGGCTACGAGCAGTACTTC	CASRRGYEQYF	TRBV19	TRBJ2-7	-	-
TGTGCCAGCAGTTACCTATCTGGGGCCAACGTCCTGACTTTC	CASSYLSGANVLTF	TRBV6-2/TRBV6-3	TRBJ2-6	-	-
TGTGCCAGCACACAGGGACCTCTCCAGCCTCCTTATAATTTACCCCTCCACTTT	CASTQGPLQPPYNLPLHF	TRBV27	TRBJ1-6	once	-
TGTGCCAGCAGCTTAGAACAGAATCTCTATACGCAGTATTTT	CASSLEQNLYTQYF	TRBV7-2	TRBJ2-3	-	-
TGCAGCGTTTACAGCGGGGGGCCTGGGGCCAACGTCCTGACTTTC	CSVYSGGPGANVLTF	TRBV29-1	TRBJ2-6	-	TRBD2
TGTGCCAGCAGTTCGGGCGGACTAGCCCCGAACAATGAGCAGTTCTTC	CASSSGGLAPNNEQFF	TRBV5-4	TRBJ2-1	-	TRBD2
TGTGCCAGTAGTATCCAGGGCGTCAACTATGGCTACACCTTC	CASSIQGVNYGYTF	TRBV19	TRBJ1-2	-	-
TGTGCCAGCAGGGAGGGGCCGGGGACCCCTAATTCACCCCTCCACTTT	CASREGPGTPNSPLHF	TRBV2	TRBJ1-6	-	-
TGCGCCAGCAGCCAAGGACTAGCGGTCTACGAGCAGTACTTC	CASSQGLAVYEQYF	TRBV4-3	TRBJ2-7	-	TRBD2
TGTGCCAGCAGCGAGGACAGGGGCGCAGATACGCAGTATTTT	CASSEDRGADTQYF	TRBV5-4	TRBJ2-3	-	TRBD1
TGTGCCAACCGCCGGACAGGGGAAGACACTGAAGCTTTCTTT	CANRRTGEDTEAFF	TRBV10-3	TRBJ1-1	-	TRBD1
TGCAGCGTCGCCGGGACAGGGGCCGGGCAGCCCCAGCATTTT	CSVAGTGAGQPQHF	TRBV29-1	TRBJ1-5	-	TRBD1
TGTGCCAGCAGCTTAGGAGCGGGGGGGAGAGAAAAACTGTTTTTT	CASSLGAGGREKLFF	TRBV7-9	TRBJ1-4	-	-
TGCGCCAGCAGCCAAGTGCCTAGCGGGTCAAGATACAATGAGCAGTTCTTC	CASSQVPSGSRYNEQFF	TRBV4-3	TRBJ2-1	once	TRBD2
TGCGCCAGCAGCCAAGATCTTAGGCCTAGCGGGAGAAGAGATACGCAGTATTTT	CASSQDLRPSGRRDTQYF	TRBV4-3	TRBJ2-3	few	TRBD2
TGTGCCAGCAGCAAACCCTCCGGGGGGGGCTGGTATGGCTACACCTTC	CASSKPSGGGWYGYTF	TRBV21-1	TRBJ1-2	few	-
TGTGCCTGGAGTGCAGAGGGACTAGCGGAGATTAGGGCCTACAATGAGCAGTTCTTC	CAWSAEGLAEIRAYNEQFF	TRBV30	TRBJ2-1	-	TRBD2
TGTGCCAGCAGCGTAGCCAAAGAAGGGGGAAACTATGGCTACACCTTC	CASSVAKEGGNYGYTF	TRBV9	TRBJ1-2	-	-
TGTGCCAGCAGCTTTATTACAGGGGCCAGCCATGGCTACACCTTC	CASSFITGASHGYTF	TRBV5-4	TRBJ1-2	-	TRBD1
TGCAGTGCTAGTAACCCGGAGGACAGGGGGGTTGGCTACACCTTC	CSASNPEDRGVGYTF	TRBV20-1	TRBJ1-2	-	TRBD1
TGTGCCAGCAGCACAAGCGGGAGCGGGTACGAGCAGTACTTC	CASSTSGSGYEQYF	TRBV5-8	TRBJ2-7	-	TRBD2